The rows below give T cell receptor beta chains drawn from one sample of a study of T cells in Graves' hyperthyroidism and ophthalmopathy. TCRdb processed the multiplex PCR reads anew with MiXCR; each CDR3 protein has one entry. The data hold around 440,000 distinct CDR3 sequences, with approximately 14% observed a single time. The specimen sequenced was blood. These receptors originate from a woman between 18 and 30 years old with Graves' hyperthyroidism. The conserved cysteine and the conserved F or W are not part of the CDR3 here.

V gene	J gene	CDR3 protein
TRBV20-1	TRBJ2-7	SARFYSSYEQY
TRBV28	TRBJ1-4	ASSSRRATNVKLF
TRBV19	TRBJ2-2	ASTPFGGGANTGELF
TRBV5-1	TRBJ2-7	ASRGGASYEQY
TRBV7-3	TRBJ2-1	ASSLSGHREEQF
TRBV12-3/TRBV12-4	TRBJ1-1	ASTTNPGTGNTEAF
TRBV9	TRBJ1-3	ASSLGQGVGNTIY
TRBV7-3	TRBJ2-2	ASSPFSTGELF
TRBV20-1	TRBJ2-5	SATGTGGSRETQY
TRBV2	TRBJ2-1	ASTEGGAGYNEQF
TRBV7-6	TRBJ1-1	ASSLVRGRVSF
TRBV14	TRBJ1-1	ASSQFGPQGGTEAF
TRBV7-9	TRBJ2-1	ASSLAPGQFNEQF
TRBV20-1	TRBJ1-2	SAEAGTNYGYT